Listed here is a single TCR beta chain. Its antigen is undetermined. This record comes from a study of blood T cells in healthy people across ages. Notes on the study in general: Comparison with aged donors showed that long-lived donors had more naive CD4+ cells and higher diversity. Across the age range, TCR beta diversity per million T cells fell in a roughly linear way.

Alongside a J-beta primer mix, a sample-barcoded 5' primer served in a second PCR lasting about 7 to 11 cycles. The authors tagged each cDNA molecule using a template-switch adaptor with 12 random nucleotides. TCRdb re-derived calls from the 5' RACE reads in MiXCR, one entry per CDR3 protein. The sample contains around 580,000 distinct CDR3 sequences, around half of which appear only once. Germline values: CDR1 SGHTA, CDR2 FQGNSA. The CDR3 spans 17 residues. Trimming at V came to 1 base and at J to 1 base, leaving 6 bases not matched to a gene. Input material: blood. V and J are TRBV7-2 and TRBJ2-3; 9 nucleotides agree with TRBD2. The receptor was derived from a man of 80 years or more in good health. The CDR3 reads CASSLGGRALGTDTQYF. The DNA for the CDR3 is TGTGCCAGCAGCTTAGGCGGGAGGGCCCTCGGCACAGATACGCAGTATTTT.